The 26 T cell receptor beta chains in this list originate from one sample, sequenced in a study of cytotoxic CD8 clonotypes in ibrutinib-treated CLL. The table came from immunoSEQ multiplex PCR; TCRdb's copy has only in-frame clones and leaves some out. This table holds under 200,000 clones, approximately 84% found once. The sample in question was PBMCs, obtained after 24 months of ibrutinib treatment. These receptors all come from a human donor with chronic lymphocytic leukemia.

V usage is TRBV15 and J usage is TRBJ2-1, with 9 bases fitting TRBD1. The CDR3 covers 18 residues. Unmatched junction bases numbered 9, after V lost 2 bases and J lost 1 base. The germline gives CDR1 LNHNV, CDR2 YYDKDF (reference sequence). CDR3 in DNA: TGTGCCACCAGCAGACCACTTTCGACAGGGGGTTCCTACAATGAGCAGTTCTTC. Translating gives CATSRPLSTGGSYNEQFF.

This clone has ten or more counts. V is TRBV9 and J is TRBJ1-2; D not resolved. V dropped 0 bases and J dropped 7 bases, with 13 bases sitting between them. The CDR3 length is 14 residues. Per the germline V gene, CDR1 is SGDLS and CDR2 is YYNGEE. The CDR3 reads CASSVEAGIGGYTF. The CDR3 nucleotides are TGTGCCAGCAGCGTAGAAGCGGGGATCGGTGGCTACACCTTC.

The chain recombines TRBV7-2 with TRBJ2-1; D may match TRBD1 or TRBD2 (6 bases each). V shed 1 base and J shed 10 bases, with 20 bases lying between them. The CDR3 runs to 16 residues. CDR1 and CDR2 (germline): SGHTA, FQGNSA. CDR3 sequence reads: CASSLGLGTATGEQFF. The CDR3 DNA reads TGTGCCAGCAGCTTAGGATTGGGGACTGCAACAGGGGAGCAGTTCTTC.

The genes are TRBV19 and TRBJ2-1; the match to TRBD2 covers 10 bases. The ends lost 5 bases at V and 4 bases at J; junction bases unmatched: 8. Germline CDR1 and CDR2: LNHDA and SQIVND (reference sequence). This CDR3 region has 16 residues. The CDR3 DNA reads as TGTGCCAGTAGTCTCCGGCTAGCGGGGGCTTACAATGAGCAGTTCTTC. This gives the protein CASSLRLAGAYNEQFF.

This clone was found once. The rearrangement links TRBV6-4 to TRBJ1-1; a possible D gene is TRBD1 (5 bases). V was shortened by 7 bases and J by 11 bases, with 23 bases between the two germline ends. The CDR3 contains 14 residues. From germline, CDR1 is MRHNA and CDR2 SNTAGT. CDR3 DNA: TGTGCCAGCACCTCACGGGGCCAGGACCCCCGGGCTTTCTTT. Its translation: CASTSRGQDPRAFF.

The chain combines TRBV4-2 with TRBJ1-2; D might be TRBD1 (5 bases). CDR3 length: 13 residues. The germline gives CDR1 LGHNA, CDR2 YNFKEQ. V was pared by 2 bases and J by 6 bases, with 10 bases between. DNA of the CDR3: TGTGCCAGCAGCCAAACGGGAGGGGATGGCTACACCTTC. It codes for CASSQTGGDGYTF.

The table lists this clone with a few counts. Other DNA sequences within the sample encode an identical CDR3. The CDR3 nucleotides read TGTGCCAGCAGTCTAGGGACAGGCGATTGGACTGAAGCTTTCTTT. It codes for CASSLGTGDWTEAFF. V is TRBV6-5 and J is TRBJ1-1; TRBD1 matches 8 bases. CDR3 length: 15 amino acids. J was trimmed by 5 bases and V by 5 bases; bases with no gene match: 10. The V gene's germline CDR1 is MNHEY and CDR2 SVGAGI.

The rearrangement joins TRBV7-9 to TRBJ2-5; a possible D gene is TRBD2 (6 bases). Germline V CDR1 and CDR2: SEHNR, FQNEAQ (reference sequence). Between the trimmed V and J ends, which lost 5 bases and 1 base, there was a span of 14 bases. The CDR3 runs 15 residues. The CDR3 region has the DNA TGTGCCAGCAGCCCCCGGGCGGGACCCCAAGAGACCCAGTACTTC. Amino acids: CASSPRAGPQETQYF.

This clone has a single count. V is TRBV6-5 and J is TRBJ1-2; 7 bases are shared with TRBD1. With V trimmed by 6 bases and J by 2 bases, 6 bases remained unmatched. The CDR3 is 14 amino acids. From germline, CDR1 is MNHEY and CDR2 SVGAGI. As DNA, the CDR3 is TGTGCCAGCAGCTACAGGGGACGGAACTATGGCTACACCTTC. It specifies CASSYRGRNYGYTF.

This clone was observed a handful of times. This sequence joins TRBV5-6 and TRBJ1-2; the D is unclear. Trimming cost V 4 bases and J 8 bases, with 12 bases left between them. The germline CDR1 and CDR2 sequences are SGHDT and YYEEEE. This CDR3 has 12 amino acids. As DNA, the CDR3 is TGTGCCAGCAGCCGCCGAATGGGAGGCTACACCTTC. Residues: CASSRRMGGYTF.

The chain recombines TRBV11-3 with TRBJ2-7, with D unresolved. The V end lost 2 bases, the J end lost 0 bases, and 23 bases lay between the germline ends. The germline V gene has CDR1 SGHNT and CDR2 YENEEA. The CDR3 consists of 19 residues. CDR3 loop: CASSLLGQELTLHSYEQYF. The CDR3 DNA follows: TGTGCCAGCAGCTTACTGGGCCAGGAACTTACACTTCACTCCTACGAGCAGTACTTC.

V is TRBV27 and J is TRBJ1-4; D uncertain. The CDR3 length is 13 residues. V was shortened by 5 bases and J by 6 bases, with 10 bases between the two germline ends. The germline gives CDR1 MNHEY, CDR2 SMNVEV (reference sequence). In DNA form, the CDR3 reads TGTGCCAGCAGTCCCTTCTATTATGAAAAACTGTTTTTT. Its translation is CASSPFYYEKLFF.

The V and J genes are TRBV6-1 and TRBJ1-3; maybe TRBD1 (6 bases). There are 15 residues in the CDR3. Germline V lookup: CDR1 MNHNS, CDR2 SASEGT. Between the trimmed V and J ends, which lost 4 bases and 3 bases, there was a span of 13 bases. The CDR3 protein is CASSVAGAFGNTIYF. The CDR3 region has the DNA TGTGCCAGCAGTGTCGCAGGGGCTTTTGGAAACACCATATATTTT.

The rearrangement links TRBV19 to TRBJ2-5, with 13 bases that match TRBD2. The CDR3 spans 16 residues. With 3 bases clipped from V and 4 bases from J, the junction kept 5 bases outside the gene matches. Germline V gene sequence: CDR1 LNHDA, CDR2 SQIVND (reference sequence). The CDR3: CASSIGLAGVGETQYF. In DNA form, the CDR3 reads TGTGCCAGTAGTATCGGACTAGCGGGAGTCGGAGAGACCCAGTACTTC.

V and J are TRBV4-1 and TRBJ2-1; D is uncertain. Germline V gene sequence: CDR1 MGHRA, CDR2 YSYEKL. Trimming cost V 5 bases and J 4 bases, with 6 bases left between them. The length of the CDR3 is 12 residues. The CDR3 DNA reads TGCGCCAGCAGCGCGCGGTACAATGAGCAGTTCTTC. This translates into CASSARYNEQFF.

V gene TRBV6-1 combines with J gene TRBJ1-3; the D is unclear. CDR1 and CDR2 (germline): MNHNS, SASEGT. V lost 4 bases to trimming and J lost 4 bases, with 2 bases between them. CDR3 length: 11 amino acids. CDR3 nucleotides: TGTGCCAGCAGTGTGGGAAACACCATATATTTT. Translation: CASSVGNTIYF.

V usage is TRBV21-1 and J usage is TRBJ2-3; TRBD2 is the table's D call and was not checked against the DNA. TRBV21-1 is marked as a pseudogene. There are 13 residues in the CDR3. The CDR3 nucleotides read TGTGCCAGCACACGACTAGCGGGAGATACGCAGTATTTT. As protein: CASTRLAGDTQYF.

The V and J genes are TRBV19 and TRBJ1-2, with a weak D call TRBD1 (5 bases). The CDR3 length is 14 residues. V lost 3 bases, J lost 4 bases, and 12 bases lay in between. Per germline, CDR1 LNHDA and CDR2 SQIVND (reference sequence). Written as DNA, the CDR3 is TGTGCCAGTAGTATCTCAGGGATTTCCTATGGCTACACCTTC. Protein: CASSISGISYGYTF. Filled out from reference TRBV19 and TRBJ1-2, the complete variable domain reads DGGITQSPKYLFRKEGQNVTLSCEQNLNHDAMYWYRQDPGQGLRLIYYSQIVNDFQKGDIAEGYSVSREKKESFPLTVTSAQKNPTAFYLCASSISGISYGYTFGSGTRLTVV.

Only a few counts were recorded for this clone. This chain's CDR3 is CASSLAGMGTDTQYF. The DNA for the CDR3 is TGTGCCAGCAGCTTAGCGGGGATGGGGACAGATACGCAGTATTTT. This sequence joins TRBV7-2 and TRBJ2-3; no clear D gene. The CDR3 has 15 amino acids. V gave up 0 bases and J gave up 3 bases, with 10 bases separating them. The V gene's germline CDR1 is SGHTA and CDR2 FQGNSA.

This sequence joins TRBV7-2 and TRBJ1-2, with D perhaps matching TRBD1 (5 bases). The V end was cut by 7 bases, the J end by 4 bases, with 10 bases between. CDR3 length equals 12 residues. CDR1 is SGHTA and CDR2 is FQGNSA in the germline V gene. The CDR3 spells CASTDTLYGYTF. In DNA, the CDR3 is TGTGCCAGCACGGACACCCTCTATGGCTACACCTTC.

The chain uses TRBV14 and TRBJ2-4; D is uncertain. V lost 0 bases, J lost 0 bases, and 6 bases lay in between. From germline, CDR1 is SGHDN and CDR2 FVKESK. The CDR3 contains 15 residues. The CDR3 is CASSQDRIAKNIQYF. DNA of the CDR3: TGTGCCAGCAGCCAAGACAGGATAGCCAAAAACATTCAGTACTTC.

V gene TRBV9 combines with J gene TRBJ2-3; 10 nucleotides align to TRBD2. Per the germline V gene, CDR1 is SGDLS and CDR2 is YYNGEE. This CDR3 comprises 16 residues. V lost 4 bases to trimming and J lost 4 bases; unmatched junction nucleotides: 9. CDR3 nucleotide sequence: TGTGCCAGCAGCAAATTAGCGAGCGGGGGGGCAGATACGCAGTATTTT. This sequence encodes CASSKLASGGADTQYF. Using reference TRBV9 and TRBJ2-3 for the parts outside the CDR3, the full variable domain is DSGVTQTPKHLITATGQRVTLRCSPRSGDLSVYWYQQSLDQGLQFLIQYYNGEERAKGNILERFSAQQFPDLHSELNLSSLELGDSALYFCASSKLASGGADTQYFGPGTRLTVL.

The rearrangement joins TRBV6-5 to TRBJ2-3; D is perhaps TRBD1 (6 bases). From germline, CDR1 is MNHEY and CDR2 SVGAGI. V lost 6 bases and J lost 2, with 12 bases in between. This CDR3 spans 14 amino acids. The CDR3 sequence: CASRITGSTDTQYF. The CDR3 bases are TGTGCCAGCAGAATCACAGGGTCCACAGATACGCAGTATTTT.

The chain is built from TRBV6-1 and TRBJ1-1, with 7 bases aligning to TRBD1. Germline CDR1 and CDR2: MNHNS and SASEGT. V shed 5 bases and J 3 bases; nucleotides not matched to a gene: 9. The CDR3 covers 15 residues. The CDR3 reads CASSPRQGRHTEAFF. As DNA, the CDR3 is TGTGCCAGCAGTCCCAGACAGGGTAGGCACACTGAAGCTTTCTTT.

This rearrangement joins TRBV6-6 to TRBJ2-1, with D unresolved. Trimming left V 0 bases short and J 6 bases short, with 6 bases between. The germline gives CDR1 MNHNY, CDR2 SVGAGI (reference sequence). The CDR3 extends over 13 amino acids. The chain's CDR3 is CASSYSPTNEQFF. The CDR3 nucleotides read TGTGCCAGCAGTTACTCGCCTACCAATGAGCAGTTCTTC.

This sequence joins TRBV6-5 and TRBJ2-7, with 8 bases aligning to TRBD1. The CDR3 has 13 residues. The V segment lost 6 bases and the J segment 1 base; nucleotides outside the gene matches: 2. The germline gives CDR1 MNHEY, CDR2 SVGAGI. CDR3 nucleotide sequence: TGTGCCAGCAGCCACAGGGGGTCCTACGAGCAGTACTTC. Its protein product is CASSHRGSYEQYF.